This T cell receptor (beta chain) was recovered during a study of neurological immune-mediated disorders. CDR1 is SEHNR, CDR2 FQNEAQ, per germline (reference sequence). The trim removed 5 bases at V and 9 bases at J, leaving 11 bases unmatched. This CDR3 is built from 14 residues. The cDNA came from 5'RACE, which used 10-nucleotide random UMIs. TCRdb independently ran MiXCR on the 5' RACE reads; one entry per CDR3 protein. The sample has about 29,000 distinct CDR3 sequences, approximately 3.2% seen once. This clonotype was found many times. Antigen unknown. Findings and caveats of the study: Repertoires from 18 of 34 multiple sclerosis patients grouped phylogenetically into a related-CDR3 cluster, suggesting a possible signature.

Input material: PBMCs. The rearrangement joins TRBV7-9 to TRBJ2-7, with 9 bases fitting TRBD1. This clonotype originated in a woman younger than 45 with multiple sclerosis. CDR3 in amino acids: CASSLQTGGTVQYF. The CDR3 DNA is TGTGCCAGCAGCCTCCAGACAGGGGGGACGGTGCAGTACTTC.